This T cell receptor (beta chain) was identified in a study of T cell responses to AZD1222 COVID-19 vaccine. Whole-study results and caveats: Recipients of two AZD1222 doses showed rising Spike-specific TCR breadth and depth. Without day 14 samples, only post-peak T cell repertoires were studied.

Clones were sequenced by immunoSEQ multiplex PCR, and TCRdb holds only the in-frame ones, with some missing. This table holds about 150,000 clones, roughly 88% found once. The CDR3 contains 20 residues. The J segment lost 0 bases and the V segment lost 2 bases, leaving 10 bases of the junction unmatched. Germline V gives CDR1 MNHEY, CDR2 SVGEGT. As regards this clone: What it recognizes is unknown.

The source of this sequence is an adult in good health. The input for sequencing was peripheral blood, taken on day 0 of MenACWY control vaccination. The chain carries TRBV6-2 or TRBV6-3 and TRBJ1-6; 10 bases line up with TRBD1. The CDR3 loop is CASSYTPGTGESSYNSPLHF. DNA for the CDR3: TGTGCCAGCAGTTACACACCCGGGACAGGGGAGAGCTCCTATAATTCACCCCTCCACTTT.